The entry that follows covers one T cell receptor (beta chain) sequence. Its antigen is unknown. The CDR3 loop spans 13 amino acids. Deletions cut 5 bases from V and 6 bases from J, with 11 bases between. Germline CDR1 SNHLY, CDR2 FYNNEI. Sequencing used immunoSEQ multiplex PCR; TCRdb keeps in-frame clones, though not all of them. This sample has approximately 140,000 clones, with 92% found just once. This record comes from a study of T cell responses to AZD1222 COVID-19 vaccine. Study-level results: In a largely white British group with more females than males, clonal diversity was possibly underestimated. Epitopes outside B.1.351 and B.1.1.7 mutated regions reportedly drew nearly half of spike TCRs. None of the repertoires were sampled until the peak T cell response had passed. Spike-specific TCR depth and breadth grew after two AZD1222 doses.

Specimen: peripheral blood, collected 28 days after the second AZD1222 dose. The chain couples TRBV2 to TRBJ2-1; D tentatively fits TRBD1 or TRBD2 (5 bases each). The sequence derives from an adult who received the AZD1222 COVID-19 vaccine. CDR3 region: CASSRGSSNEQFF. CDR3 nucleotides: TGTGCCAGCAGTCGGGGCTCATCCAATGAGCAGTTCTTC. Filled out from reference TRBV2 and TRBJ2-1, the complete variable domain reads EPEVTQTPSHQVTQMGQEVILRCVPISNHLYFYWYRQILGQKVEFLVSFYNNEISEKSEIFDDQFSVERPDGSNFTLKIRSTKLEDSAMYFCASSRGSSNEQFFGPGTRLTVL.